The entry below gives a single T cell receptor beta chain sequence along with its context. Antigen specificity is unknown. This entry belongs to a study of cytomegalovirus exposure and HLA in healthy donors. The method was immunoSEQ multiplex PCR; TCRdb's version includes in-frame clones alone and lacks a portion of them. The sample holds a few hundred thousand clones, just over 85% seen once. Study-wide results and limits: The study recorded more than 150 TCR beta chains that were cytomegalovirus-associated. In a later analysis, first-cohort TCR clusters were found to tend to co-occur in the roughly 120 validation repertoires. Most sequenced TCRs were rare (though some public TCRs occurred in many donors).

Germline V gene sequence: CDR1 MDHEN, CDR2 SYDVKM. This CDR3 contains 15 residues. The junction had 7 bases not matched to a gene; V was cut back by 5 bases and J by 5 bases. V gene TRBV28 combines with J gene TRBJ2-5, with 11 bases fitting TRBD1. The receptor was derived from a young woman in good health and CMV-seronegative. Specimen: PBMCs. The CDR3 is CASSTRTGGAETQYF. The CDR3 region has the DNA TGTGCCAGCAGTACAAGGACAGGGGGCGCGGAGACCCAGTACTTC.